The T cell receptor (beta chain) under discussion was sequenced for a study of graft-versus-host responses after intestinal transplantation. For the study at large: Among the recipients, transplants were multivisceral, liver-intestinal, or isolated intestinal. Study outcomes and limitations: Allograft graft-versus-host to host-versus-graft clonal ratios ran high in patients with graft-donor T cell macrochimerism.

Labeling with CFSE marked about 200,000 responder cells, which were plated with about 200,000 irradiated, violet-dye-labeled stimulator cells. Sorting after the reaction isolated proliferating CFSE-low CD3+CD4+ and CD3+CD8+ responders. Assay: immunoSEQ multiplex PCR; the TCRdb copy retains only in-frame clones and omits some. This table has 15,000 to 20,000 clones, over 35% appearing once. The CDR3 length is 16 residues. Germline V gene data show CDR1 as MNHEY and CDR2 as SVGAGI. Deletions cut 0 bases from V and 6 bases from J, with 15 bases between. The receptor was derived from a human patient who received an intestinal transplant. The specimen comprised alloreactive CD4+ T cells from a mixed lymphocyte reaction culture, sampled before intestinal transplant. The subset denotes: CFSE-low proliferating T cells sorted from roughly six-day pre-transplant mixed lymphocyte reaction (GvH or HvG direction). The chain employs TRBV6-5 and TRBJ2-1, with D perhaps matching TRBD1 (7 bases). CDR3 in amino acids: CASSYSRQGGSNEQFF. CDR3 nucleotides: TGTGCCAGCAGTTACTCGAGACAGGGAGGTTCCAATGAGCAGTTCTTC.